A selection of T cell receptor beta chains follows, all from one sample in a study of cytomegalovirus exposure and HLA in healthy donors. Only in-frame clones appear in the TCRdb table, and some are missing; sequencing was by immunoSEQ multiplex PCR. The sample consists of 200,000 to 250,000 clones, around four fifths of them appearing once. Specimen: PBMCs. The receptors were gathered from a young woman in good health and CMV-seronegative. Each CDR3 is given with its conserved first and last residue. D genes are given only for firm matches. Part of the rows lack a size; the others show once, few, many or a class for expanded clones.

CASSPRDGVTDTQYF | TGTGCCAGCAGTCCCCGCGACGGGGTCACAGATACGCAGTATTTT | TRBJ2-3 | . | . | TRBV27
CASSLGAGLNTGELFF | TGTGCCAGCAGCTTAGGAGCGGGTCTGAACACCGGGGAGCTGTTTTTT | TRBJ2-2 | . | . | TRBV7-2
CASSFWPHEQFF | TGTGCCAGCAGTTTCTGGCCCCATGAGCAGTTCTTC | TRBJ2-1 | . | . | TRBV27
CASSRQGHEKLFF | TGTGCCAGCAGCCGACAGGGACACGAAAAACTGTTTTTT | TRBJ1-4 | TRBD1 | . | TRBV7-9
CASSLTPGWGEAFF | TGTGCCAGCAGCTTAACCCCAGGTTGGGGCGAAGCTTTCTTT | TRBJ1-1 | . | . | TRBV7-3
CASSPGTGMVTEAFF | TGTGCCAGCAGTCCCGGGACAGGGATGGTAACTGAAGCTTTCTTT | TRBJ1-1 | TRBD1 | . | TRBV28
CASSLEVQETQYF | TGCGCCAGCAGCTTGGAAGTTCAAGAGACCCAGTACTTC | TRBJ2-5 | . | . | TRBV5-1
CASSWDRKGVYEQYF | TGTGCCAGCAGCTGGGACAGGAAGGGAGTGTACGAGCAGTACTTC | TRBJ2-7 | TRBD1 | . | TRBV5-6
CASSQEIQGTGELFF | TGTGCCAGCAGCCAAGAAATACAGGGAACCGGGGAGCTGTTTTTT | TRBJ2-2 | . | . | TRBV4-2
CASSPRTGGEVVSGELFF | TGCGCCAGCAGCCCAAGGACAGGGGGCGAGGTAGTGTCCGGGGAGCTGTTTTTT | TRBJ2-2 | TRBD1 | once | TRBV4-1
CASSLGQVGAEQYF | TGTGCCAGCAGCTTAGGACAGGTCGGGGCCGAGCAGTACTTC | TRBJ2-7 | . | . | TRBV13
CATTADNSGANVLTF | TGTGCCACCACGGCGGACAACTCTGGGGCCAACGTCCTGACTTTC | TRBJ2-6 | . | once | TRBV2
CSVEGEGQGVDRTQYF | TGCAGCGTTGAAGGAGAGGGGCAGGGGGTAGATCGGACCCAGTACTTC | TRBJ2-5 | TRBD1 | . | TRBV29-1
CSVQPVQAPETQYF | TGCAGCGTCCAGCCGGTCCAAGCCCCAGAGACCCAGTACTTC | TRBJ2-5 | . | . | TRBV29-1
CASSYSPDSYGYTF | TGTGCCAGCAGTTACTCGCCAGATAGCTATGGCTACACCTTC | TRBJ1-2 | . | . | TRBV6-5
CASSPELAQYF | TGTGCCAGCAGCCCCGAGCTGGCGCAGTACTTC | TRBJ2-7 | . | . | TRBV7-9
CASRGSGQSTGELFF | TGTGCCAGCAGGGGGAGTGGACAATCCACCGGGGAGCTGTTTTTT | TRBJ2-2 | . | . | TRBV6-5
CASSLEGRGEQYF | TGTGCCAGCAGCTTGGAGGGGAGGGGCGAGCAGTACTTC | TRBJ2-7 | TRBD2 | few | TRBV5-6
CASSDTGTQYF | TGTGCCAGCAGTGATACGGGGACCCAGTACTTC | TRBJ2-5 | . | . | TRBV25-1
CASSQGGPGINEKLFF | TGTGCCAGCAGCCAAGGGGGCCCGGGGATTAATGAAAAACTGTTTTTT | TRBJ1-4 | . | . | TRBV14
CSVLDRAVDEQYF | TGCAGCGTGTTGGACAGGGCGGTTGACGAGCAGTACTTC | TRBJ2-7 | TRBD1 | . | TRBV29-1
CASSDQGYEQYF | TGTGCCAGCAGTGACCAGGGTTACGAGCAGTACTTC | TRBJ2-7 | . | . | TRBV2
CASKPGRTMGKETQYF | TGTGCCAGCAAACCCGGTAGGACAATGGGCAAAGAGACCCAGTACTTC | TRBJ2-5 | . | . | TRBV28
CASSHLKGVRGMNTEAFF | TGTGCCAGCAGCCACCTTAAGGGGGTAAGGGGAATGAACACTGAAGCTTTCTTT | TRBJ1-1 | . | . | TRBV7-6
CASSLGSGAEGSF | TGCGCCAGCAGCTTGGGTTCGGGGGCGGAAGGATCCTTC | TRBJ1-2 | . | . | TRBV5-1
CASSNEETQYF | TGCGCCAGCAGCAACGAAGAGACCCAGTACTTC | TRBJ2-5 | . | . | TRBV5-1
CASSLEESSYNEQFF | TGTGCCAGCAGCTTGGAAGAGAGCTCCTACAATGAGCAGTTCTTC | TRBJ2-1 | . | . | TRBV5-5
CASSERDRSSYEQYF | TGTGCCAGCAGTGAGCGGGACAGAAGTTCCTACGAGCAGTACTTC | TRBJ2-7 | . | . | TRBV6-1
CASSPGYSDSPLHF | TGTGCCAGCTCACCGGGGTACTCGGATTCACCCCTCCACTTT | TRBJ1-6 | . | . | TRBV18
CASSQSGGEAYF | TGCGCCAGCAGTCAATCAGGGGGCGAAGCATATTTT | TRBJ1-3 | TRBD1 | . | TRBV23-1
CASSLSAHTPLSYEQYF | TGTGCCAGCAGTTTATCAGCTCATACACCATTAAGCTACGAGCAGTACTTC | TRBJ2-7 | . | . | TRBV27
CASRGQSYEQYF | TGTGCCAGCAGGGGACAATCCTACGAGCAGTACTTC | TRBJ2-7 | . | few | TRBV27
CAIRDDSNTEAFF | TGTGCCATCAGGGACGACTCGAACACTGAAGCTTTCTTT | TRBJ1-1 | . | . | TRBV10-3
CASSTWTGANTGELFF | TGCGCCAGCAGCACCTGGACAGGAGCGAACACCGGGGAGCTGTTTTTT | TRBJ2-2 | TRBD1 | . | TRBV5-1
CASSFFLTTGGTSGANVLTF | TGTGCCAGCAGTTTCTTTCTGACGACAGGGGGAACCTCTGGGGCCAACGTCCTGACTTTC | TRBJ2-6 | TRBD1 | . | TRBV27
CASSQDRGSYEQYF | TGCGCCAGCAGCCAAGATCGAGGATCCTACGAGCAGTACTTC | TRBJ2-7 | . | few | TRBV4-1